This TCR beta chain was retrieved from a study of blood T cell repertoires in COVID-19. Across the whole study: Both acute and convalescent COVID-19 samples were obtained from the United States, Italy and Spain.

Germline CDR1 KGHSH, CDR2 LQKENI. The CDR3 totals 14 residues. Trimming removed 2 bases at V and 4 bases at J, with 9 bases between. Authors' data handling: Nucleated cell counts were estimated from reference gene primer amplification. Method: immunoSEQ multiplex PCR; TCRdb's copy keeps in-frame clones and lacks some. The V and J calls and clone size come from that table; D and trimming were worked out from the DNA. The sample includes around 230,000 clones, over 70% seen only once; the top ten take around 26%. This chain connects TRBV18 to TRBJ1-5; the D gene is possibly TRBD1 (5 bases). The sequenced sample was peripheral blood. The receptor was isolated from a middle-aged man with acute or convalescent COVID-19. The CDR3 nucleotides are TGTGCCAGCTCACCAAATTCAGGGAATCAGCCCCAGCATTTT. It translates to CASSPNSGNQPQHF.